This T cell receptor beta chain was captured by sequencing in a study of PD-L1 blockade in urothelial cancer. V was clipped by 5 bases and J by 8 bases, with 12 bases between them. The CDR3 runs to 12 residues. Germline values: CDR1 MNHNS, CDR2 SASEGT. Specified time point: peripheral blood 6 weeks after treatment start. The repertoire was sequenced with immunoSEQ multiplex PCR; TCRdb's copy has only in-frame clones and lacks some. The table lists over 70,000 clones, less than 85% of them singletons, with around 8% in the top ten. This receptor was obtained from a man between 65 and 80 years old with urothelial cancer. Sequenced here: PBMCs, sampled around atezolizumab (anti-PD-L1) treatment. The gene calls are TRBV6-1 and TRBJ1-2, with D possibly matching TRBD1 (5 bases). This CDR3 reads CASSPGNGGYTF. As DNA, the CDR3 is TGTGCCAGCAGTCCAGGGAATGGCGGCTACACCTTC.